One and the same sample provided the 10 T cell receptor beta chains below, sequenced in a study of T cell changes during pregnancy in multiple sclerosis (dated by TCRdb to the late 2010s). The library was produced with the immunoSEQ multiplex PCR assay. TCRdb holds this immuneACCESS table with in-frame rearrangements only. Some clones are missing; in checked studies, unresolved V genes explain under half, and the rest has no known cause. The sample records about 73,000 clones, approximately 92% of which are singletons. The ten largest make up 2.5% to 3.5% of the sample. The sequencing here drew on peripheral blood, taken in the third trimester of pregnancy. These receptors all come from a female donor in good health, enrolled as a control in a pregnancy study.

The chain employs TRBV4-2 and TRBJ2-1, with D uncertain. The CDR3 totals 14 residues. The germline gives CDR1 LGHNA, CDR2 YNFKEQ. Between the trimmed V and J ends, which lost 0 bases and 5 bases, there was a span of 8 bases. This CDR3 is CASSQDGVDNEQFF. Here the CDR3 DNA reads TGTGCCAGCAGCCAAGATGGAGTAGACAATGAGCAGTTCTTC.

The V gene is TRBV5-8, the J gene TRBJ1-6, with 7 bases that match TRBD1. The CDR3 extends over 15 amino acids. Per the germline V gene, CDR1 is SGHTS and CDR2 is YDEGEE. J was trimmed by 8 bases and V by 0 bases; bases with no gene match: 5. CDR3 loop: CASSLDQGGDSPLHF. CDR3 nucleotide sequence: TGTGCCAGCAGCTTGGATCAGGGGGGCGATTCACCCCTCCACTTT.

V is TRBV28 and J is TRBJ2-7; tentatively, D is TRBD2 (7 bases). V lost 5 bases, J lost 6 bases, and 17 bases lay in between. CDR3 length: 14 residues. The germline V gene has CDR1 MDHEN and CDR2 SYDVKM. This CDR3 reads CASSLGGALGEQYF. The CDR3 bases are TGTGCCAGCAGTCTTGGGGGGGCGCTAGGCGAGCAGTACTTC. Full variable domain (missing parts from reference TRBV28 and TRBJ2-7): DVKVTQSSRYLVKRTGEKVFLECVQDMDHENMFWYRQDPGLGLRLIYFSYDVKMKEKGDIPEGYSVSREKKERFSLILESASTNQTSMYLCASSLGGALGEQYFGPGTRLTVT.

The rearrangement uses TRBV6-5 and TRBJ2-3; a weak D match, TRBD1 (6 bases). This CDR3 comprises 14 residues. The germline V gene has CDR1 MNHEY and CDR2 SVGAGI. V lost 8 bases, J lost 2 bases, and 14 bases lay in between. CDR3 amino acids: CASGGGSLTDTQYF. The CDR3 DNA follows: TGTGCCAGCGGTGGGGGCTCCCTCACAGATACGCAGTATTTT.

J is TRBJ2-1 and V is TRBV11-2; the D is unclear. CDR3 length equals 16 residues. Trimming took 4 bases from V and 0 from J, leaving 13 bases between them. Germline loops: CDR1 SGHAT, CDR2 FQNNGV. The CDR3 loop is CASSSRLASSYNEQFF. The CDR3 DNA is TGTGCCAGCAGCTCCCGACTGGCTAGCTCCTACAATGAGCAGTTCTTC.

The V gene is TRBV18, the J gene TRBJ1-5; 7 bases are shared with TRBD1. CDR1 and CDR2 (germline): KGHSH, LQKENI. Trimming at V came to 2 bases and at J to 9 bases, leaving 10 bases not matched to a gene. The CDR3 consists of 15 residues. The DNA for the CDR3 is TGTGCCAGCTCACCAGGTTCCGACAGGGTAGGGCCCCAGCATTTT. Protein product: CASSPGSDRVGPQHF.

The chain is built from TRBV7-8 and TRBJ2-5; D not certain. V lost 5 bases and J lost 5, with 12 bases in between. The CDR3 totals 13 residues. Germline V gene lookup returns CDR1 SGHVS and CDR2 FQNEAQ. The CDR3 DNA is TGTGCCAGCAGCCGCGCCTTAAAGGAGACCCAGTACTTC. Translation: CASSRALKETQYF.

The chain employs TRBV7-9 and TRBJ1-1; possible D gene TRBD1, 6 bases. Trimming took off 3 bases at V and 5 bases at J, with 13 bases between the two ends. In germline, CDR1 is SEHNR, CDR2 FQNEAQ (reference sequence). The CDR3 spans 14 residues. CDR3 coding DNA: TGTGCCAGCAGCTTCGTAGGGGGTAGAACTGAAGCTTTCTTT. The encoded protein is CASSFVGGRTEAFF.

The chain recombines TRBV11-2 with TRBJ2-3; TRBD2 might be the D (5 bases). V was pared by 3 bases and J by 5 bases, with 9 bases between. From germline, CDR1 is SGHAT and CDR2 FQNNGV. This CDR3 has 13 residues. CDR3 in DNA: TGTGCCAGCAGCTTGGATACTAGAGATACGCAGTATTTT. It codes for CASSLDTRDTQYF. The variable domain in full, completed from reference TRBV11-2 and TRBJ2-3, reads EAGVAQSPRYKIIEKRQSVAFWCNPISGHATLYWYQQILGQGPKLLIQFQNNGVVDDSQLPKDRFSAERLKGVDSTLKIQPAKLEDSAVYLCASSLDTRDTQYFGPGTRLTVL.

The CDR3 sequence: CASSLDPASGRNGEQYF. The CDR3 region has the DNA TGTGCCAGCAGCTTAGATCCGGCTAGCGGGAGAAATGGCGAGCAGTACTTC. The genes are TRBV11-3 and TRBJ2-7; 10 bases agree with TRBD2. CDR1 is SGHNT, CDR2 YENEEA, per germline. The CDR3 has 17 amino acids. V was clipped by 0 bases and J by 6 bases; unmatched bases: 11.